This is a list of T cell receptor beta chains from one sample in a study of identical twins. TCRdb redid the calling of the 5' RACE reads with MiXCR, one entry per CDR3 protein. The repertoire has about 250,000 distinct CDR3 sequences, 6.5% to 9% of them found once; the top ten carry about 5.8%. These data were also filed under a second study, of yellow fever vaccine responses in identical twins.

The sequenced sample consisted of CD8+ T cells sorted from blood. Source of these receptors: a woman between 18 and 29 years old in good health. Both conserved end residues are part of each CDR3. The order of the fields is clone size, V gene, J gene, D gene, CDR3 DNA, CDR3 protein. The D gene is left open where the match is weak. Rows give clone size only sometimes, using once, few, many, or a class for an expanded clone.

clone_size: few; v_call: TRBV9; j_call: TRBJ1-1; d_call: -; cdr3_nt: TGTGCCAGCAGCGTGGCAGAAATGAACACTGAAGCTTTCTTT; cdr3_aa: CASSVAEMNTEAFF
clone_size: -; v_call: TRBV28; j_call: TRBJ2-1; d_call: -; cdr3_nt: TGTGCCAGCAGTTTAGCCGGGGACTCGGACAATGAGCAGTTCTTC; cdr3_aa: CASSLAGDSDNEQFF
clone_size: few; v_call: TRBV28; j_call: TRBJ1-5; d_call: -; cdr3_nt: TGTGCCAGCAGCGCTTCGGTTGGTCCGGTGGGGCCCCAGCATTTT; cdr3_aa: CASSASVGPVGPQHF
clone_size: few; v_call: TRBV7-6; j_call: TRBJ1-1; d_call: -; cdr3_nt: TGTGCCAGCAGCTTAATACGACTAAACACTGAAGCTTTCTTT; cdr3_aa: CASSLIRLNTEAFF
clone_size: many; v_call: TRBV2; j_call: TRBJ1-2; d_call: TRBD1; cdr3_nt: TGTGCCAGCAGCACCGGGACAGGGTACGATGGCTACACCTTC; cdr3_aa: CASSTGTGYDGYTF
clone_size: few; v_call: TRBV20-1; j_call: TRBJ2-1; d_call: TRBD2; cdr3_nt: TGCTGTGCTAGAGATCGGGCTAGCGGGAGAATGGGGGCGGATGAGCAGTTCTTC; cdr3_aa: CCARDRASGRMGADEQFF
clone_size: many; v_call: TRBV2; j_call: TRBJ2-5; d_call: -; cdr3_nt: TGTGCCAGCAGGATGTGGCTAGATGAGGAGACCCAGTACTTC; cdr3_aa: CASRMWLDEETQYF
clone_size: many; v_call: TRBV4-1; j_call: TRBJ2-1; d_call: -; cdr3_nt: TGCGCCAGCAGCCAAGATAGGAGAGGCAATGAGCAGTTCTTC; cdr3_aa: CASSQDRRGNEQFF
clone_size: -; v_call: TRBV29-1; j_call: TRBJ2-3; d_call: -; cdr3_nt: TGCAGCGTTGGGGGGGACACCGAAGGGGGCACAGATACGCAGTATTTT; cdr3_aa: CSVGGDTEGGTDTQYF
clone_size: -; v_call: TRBV7-9; j_call: TRBJ2-7; d_call: -; cdr3_nt: TGTGCCAGCAGCCAACCACGGACTGGCGAGCAGTACTTC; cdr3_aa: CASSQPRTGEQYF
clone_size: -; v_call: TRBV4-2; j_call: TRBJ2-1; d_call: TRBD2; cdr3_nt: TGTGCCAGCAGCCAAGAAGTTGGGACTAGCGCGTACAATGAGCAGTTCTTC; cdr3_aa: CASSQEVGTSAYNEQFF
clone_size: -; v_call: TRBV12-5; j_call: TRBJ2-7; d_call: TRBD1; cdr3_nt: TGTGCTAGTGGTTTGTTCGGGGGGACAGGGGCAAGGGAGCAGTACTTC; cdr3_aa: CASGLFGGTGAREQYF
clone_size: few; v_call: TRBV5-1; j_call: TRBJ2-3; d_call: TRBD2; cdr3_nt: TGCGCCAGCAGCTCCGGGACTAGCGGTCGCACAGATACGCAGTATTTT; cdr3_aa: CASSSGTSGRTDTQYF
clone_size: many; v_call: TRBV29-1; j_call: TRBJ1-2; d_call: TRBD1; cdr3_nt: TGCAGCGTTGAAGTTCGACAGGGAGCCTTCTATGGCTACACCTTC; cdr3_aa: CSVEVRQGAFYGYTF
clone_size: -; v_call: TRBV3-1; j_call: TRBJ2-5; d_call: TRBD1; cdr3_nt: TGTGCCAGCTGCCAGGGACAGGGTGTCGAGGAGACCCAGTACTTC; cdr3_aa: CASCQGQGVEETQYF
clone_size: -; v_call: TRBV4-2; j_call: TRBJ2-7; d_call: TRBD2; cdr3_nt: TGTGCCAGCAGCCAAGATCGGGCTAGCGGTGCCTCGGAGCAGTACTTC; cdr3_aa: CASSQDRASGASEQYF
clone_size: many; v_call: TRBV12-3/TRBV12-4; j_call: TRBJ2-2; d_call: -; cdr3_nt: TGTGCCAGCGTCCTGCGGGACGAGAACACCGGGGAGCTGTTTTTT; cdr3_aa: CASVLRDENTGELFF
clone_size: few; v_call: TRBV4-1; j_call: TRBJ2-1; d_call: -; cdr3_nt: TGCGCCAGCAGCCATCCCCAGGGGAGGGGTAGTGAGCAGTTCTTC; cdr3_aa: CASSHPQGRGSEQFF
clone_size: -; v_call: TRBV6-1; j_call: TRBJ2-6; d_call: -; cdr3_nt: TGTGCCAGCAACGGCAGGGTCGGGACGGGGGCCAACGTCCTGACTTTC; cdr3_aa: CASNGRVGTGANVLTF
clone_size: -; v_call: TRBV3-1; j_call: TRBJ2-5; d_call: -; cdr3_nt: TGTGCCAGCAGCCAACTTAAGATTGGGGTGGGAGTCGAGACCCAGTACTTC; cdr3_aa: CASSQLKIGVGVETQYF
clone_size: many; v_call: TRBV6-2/TRBV6-3; j_call: TRBJ1-1; d_call: -; cdr3_nt: TGTGCCAGCATCCCCCGACTGGGGAAGATGCCTGAAGCTTTCTTT; cdr3_aa: CASIPRLGKMPEAFF
clone_size: few; v_call: TRBV7-3; j_call: TRBJ2-3; d_call: -; cdr3_nt: TGTGCCAGCAGCTTGGGGCTAGCATTCACAGATACGCAGTATTTT; cdr3_aa: CASSLGLAFTDTQYF
clone_size: few; v_call: TRBV9; j_call: TRBJ2-3; d_call: -; cdr3_nt: TGTGCCAGCAGCGTAGGGCCCGAGGCTTTTACCACAGATACGCAGTATTTT; cdr3_aa: CASSVGPEAFTTDTQYF